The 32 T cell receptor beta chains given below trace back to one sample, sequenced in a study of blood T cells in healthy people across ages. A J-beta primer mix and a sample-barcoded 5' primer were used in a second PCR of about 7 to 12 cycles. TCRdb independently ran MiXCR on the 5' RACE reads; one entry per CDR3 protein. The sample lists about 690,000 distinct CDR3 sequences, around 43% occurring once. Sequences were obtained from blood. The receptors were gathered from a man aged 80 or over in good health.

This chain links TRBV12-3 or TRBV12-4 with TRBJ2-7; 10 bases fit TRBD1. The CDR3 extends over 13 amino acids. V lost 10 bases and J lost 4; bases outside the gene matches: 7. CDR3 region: CATRQGAGYEQYF. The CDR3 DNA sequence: TGTGCCACTAGACAGGGGGCAGGGTACGAGCAGTACTTC.

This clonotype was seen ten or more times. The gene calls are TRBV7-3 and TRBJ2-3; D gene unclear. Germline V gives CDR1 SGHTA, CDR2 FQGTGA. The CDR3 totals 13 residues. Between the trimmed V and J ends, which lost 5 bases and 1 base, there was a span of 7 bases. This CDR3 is CASSPGRTDTQYF. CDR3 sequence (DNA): TGTGCCAGCAGCCCCGGACGCACAGATACGCAGTATTTT.

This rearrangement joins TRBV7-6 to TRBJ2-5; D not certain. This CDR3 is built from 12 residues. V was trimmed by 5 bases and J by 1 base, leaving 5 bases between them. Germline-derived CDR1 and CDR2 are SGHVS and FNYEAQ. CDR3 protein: CASSNSQETQYF. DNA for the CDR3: TGTGCCAGCAGCAACAGCCAAGAGACCCAGTACTTC.

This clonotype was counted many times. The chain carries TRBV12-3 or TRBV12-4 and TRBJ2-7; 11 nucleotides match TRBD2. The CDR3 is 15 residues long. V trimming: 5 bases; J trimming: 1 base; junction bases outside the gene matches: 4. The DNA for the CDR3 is TGTGCCAGCAGTCTGACTAGCGGGGTATCCTACGAGCAGTACTTC. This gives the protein CASSLTSGVSYEQYF.

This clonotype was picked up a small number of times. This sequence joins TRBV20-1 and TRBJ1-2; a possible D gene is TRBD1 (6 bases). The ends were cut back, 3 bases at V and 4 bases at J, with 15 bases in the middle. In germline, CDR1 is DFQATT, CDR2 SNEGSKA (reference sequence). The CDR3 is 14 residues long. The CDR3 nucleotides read TGCAGTGCTAGGAGGCGGGGACATCCCTATGGCTACACCTTC. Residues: CSARRRGHPYGYTF.

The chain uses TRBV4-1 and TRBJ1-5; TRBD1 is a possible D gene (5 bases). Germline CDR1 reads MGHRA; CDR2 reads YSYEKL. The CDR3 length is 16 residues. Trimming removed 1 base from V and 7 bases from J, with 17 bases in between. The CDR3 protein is CASSQVDTRAYQPQHF. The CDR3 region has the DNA TGCGCCAGCAGCCAAGTAGACACCAGGGCGTACCAGCCCCAGCATTTT.

The CDR3 DNA sequence: TGTGCCAGCAGCTTTAATAGCGGCAACTACAATGAGCAGTTCTTC. Amino acids: CASSFNSGNYNEQFF. This chain joins TRBV7-2 and TRBJ2-1, with D possibly being TRBD2 (6 bases). Germline values: CDR1 SGHTA, CDR2 FQGNSA. Trimming took 3 bases from V and 3 from J, leaving 12 bases between them. CDR3 size: 15 residues.

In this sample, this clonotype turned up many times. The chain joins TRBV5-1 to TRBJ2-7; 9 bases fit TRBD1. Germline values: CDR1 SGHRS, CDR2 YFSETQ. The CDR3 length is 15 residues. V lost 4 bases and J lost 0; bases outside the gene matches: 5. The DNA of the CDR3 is TGCGCCAGCAGCCCTAGACAGGGGGTCTCCTACGAGCAGTACTTC. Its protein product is CASSPRQGVSYEQYF.

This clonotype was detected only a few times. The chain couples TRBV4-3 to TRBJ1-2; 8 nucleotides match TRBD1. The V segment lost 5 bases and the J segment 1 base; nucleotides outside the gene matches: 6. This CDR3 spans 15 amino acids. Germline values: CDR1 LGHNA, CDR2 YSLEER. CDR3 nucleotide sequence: TGCGCCAGCAGCGAAGGGACAGGCGGTAACTATGGCTACACCTTC. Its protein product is CASSEGTGGNYGYTF.

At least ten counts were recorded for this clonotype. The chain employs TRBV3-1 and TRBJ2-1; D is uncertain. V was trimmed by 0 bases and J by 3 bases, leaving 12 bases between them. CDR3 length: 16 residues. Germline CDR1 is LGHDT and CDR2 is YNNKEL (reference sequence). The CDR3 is CASSQEWTSGYNEQFF. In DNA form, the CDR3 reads TGTGCCAGCAGCCAAGAGTGGACCAGTGGCTACAATGAGCAGTTCTTC.

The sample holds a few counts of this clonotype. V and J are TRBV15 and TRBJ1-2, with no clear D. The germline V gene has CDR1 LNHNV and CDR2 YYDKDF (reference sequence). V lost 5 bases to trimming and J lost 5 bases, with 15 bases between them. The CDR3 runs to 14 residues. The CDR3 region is CATSPTSADYGYTF. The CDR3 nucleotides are TGTGCCACCAGCCCAACCTCGGCGGATTATGGCTACACCTTC.

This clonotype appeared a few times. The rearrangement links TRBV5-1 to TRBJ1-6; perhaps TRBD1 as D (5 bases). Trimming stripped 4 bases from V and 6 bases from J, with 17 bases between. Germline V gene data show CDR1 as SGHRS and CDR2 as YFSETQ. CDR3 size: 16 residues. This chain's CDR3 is CASSPTTGHANSPLHF. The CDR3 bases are TGCGCCAGCAGCCCAACTACCGGACACGCTAATTCACCCCTCCACTTT.

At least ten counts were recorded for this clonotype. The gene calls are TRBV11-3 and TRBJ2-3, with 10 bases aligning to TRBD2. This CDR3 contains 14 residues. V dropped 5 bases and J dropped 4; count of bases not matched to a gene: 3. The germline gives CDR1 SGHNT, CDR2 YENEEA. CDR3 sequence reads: CASSPGLAPDTQYF. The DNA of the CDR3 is TGTGCCAGCAGCCCGGGACTAGCGCCAGATACGCAGTATTTT. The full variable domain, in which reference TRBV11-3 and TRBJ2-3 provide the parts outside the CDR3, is EAGVVQSPRYKIIEKKQPVAFWCNPISGHNTLYWYLQNLGQGPELLIRYENEEAVDDSQLPKDRFSAERLKGVDSTLKIQPAELGDSAVYLCASSPGLAPDTQYFGPGTRLTVL.

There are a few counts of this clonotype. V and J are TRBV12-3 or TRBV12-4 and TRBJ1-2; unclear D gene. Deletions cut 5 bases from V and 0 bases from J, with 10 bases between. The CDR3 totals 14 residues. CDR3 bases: TGTGCCAGCAGTCCCAAACGGGCTAACTATGGCTACACCTTC. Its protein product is CASSPKRANYGYTF.

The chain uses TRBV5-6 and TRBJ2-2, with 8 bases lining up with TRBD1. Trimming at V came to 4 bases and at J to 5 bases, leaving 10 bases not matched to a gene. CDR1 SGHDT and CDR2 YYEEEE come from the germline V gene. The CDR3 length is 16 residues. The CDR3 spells CASSRGQGRRTGELFF. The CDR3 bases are TGTGCCAGCAGCCGTGGACAGGGTCGTCGGACCGGGGAGCTGTTTTTT.

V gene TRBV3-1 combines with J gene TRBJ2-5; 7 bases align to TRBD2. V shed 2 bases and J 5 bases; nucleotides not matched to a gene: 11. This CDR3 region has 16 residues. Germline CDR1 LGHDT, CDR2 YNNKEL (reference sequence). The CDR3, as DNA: TGTGCCAGCAGCCAATGGGGGAGTGCGGGGGAGGAGACCCAGTACTTC. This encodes CASSQWGSAGEETQYF.

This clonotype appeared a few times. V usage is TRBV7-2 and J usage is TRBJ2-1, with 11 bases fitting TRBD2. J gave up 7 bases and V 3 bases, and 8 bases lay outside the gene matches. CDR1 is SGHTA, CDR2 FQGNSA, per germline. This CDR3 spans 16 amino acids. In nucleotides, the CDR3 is TGTGCCAGCAGCTTGCAGGCTAGCGGGAGGAGTAATGAGCAGTTCTTC. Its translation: CASSLQASGRSNEQFF.

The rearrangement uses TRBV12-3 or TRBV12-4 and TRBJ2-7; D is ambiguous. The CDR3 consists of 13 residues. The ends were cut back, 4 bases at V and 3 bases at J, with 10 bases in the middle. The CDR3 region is CASSSHRSYEQYF. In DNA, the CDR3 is TGTGCCAGCAGTTCTCACCGGAGCTACGAGCAGTACTTC.

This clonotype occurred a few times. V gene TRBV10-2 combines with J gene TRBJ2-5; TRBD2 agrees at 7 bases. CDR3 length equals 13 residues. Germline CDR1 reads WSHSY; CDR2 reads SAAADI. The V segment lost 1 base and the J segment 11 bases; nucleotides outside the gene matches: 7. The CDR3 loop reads CASSEFTSDEQYF. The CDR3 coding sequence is TGCGCCAGCAGTGAGTTCACTAGCGATGAGCAGTACTTC.

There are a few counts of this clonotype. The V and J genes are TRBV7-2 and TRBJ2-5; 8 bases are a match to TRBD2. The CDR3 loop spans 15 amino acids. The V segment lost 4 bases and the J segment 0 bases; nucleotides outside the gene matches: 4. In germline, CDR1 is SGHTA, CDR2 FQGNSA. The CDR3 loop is CASSSRLAYQETQYF. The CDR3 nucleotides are TGTGCCAGCAGCTCCCGACTAGCGTACCAAGAGACCCAGTACTTC.

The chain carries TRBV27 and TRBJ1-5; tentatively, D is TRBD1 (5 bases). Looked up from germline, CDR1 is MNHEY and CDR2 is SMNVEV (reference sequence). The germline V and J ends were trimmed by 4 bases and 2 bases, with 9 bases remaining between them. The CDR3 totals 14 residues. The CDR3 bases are TGTGCCAGCAGTTCGTGGGGGGGCAATCAGCCCCAGCATTTT. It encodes CASSSWGGNQPQHF.

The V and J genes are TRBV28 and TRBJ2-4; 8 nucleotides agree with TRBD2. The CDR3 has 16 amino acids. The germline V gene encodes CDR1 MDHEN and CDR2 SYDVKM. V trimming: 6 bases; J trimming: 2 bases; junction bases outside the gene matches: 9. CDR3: CASSPSGSPTKNIQYF. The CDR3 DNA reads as TGTGCCAGCAGCCCCAGCGGGAGCCCCACCAAAAACATTCAGTACTTC.

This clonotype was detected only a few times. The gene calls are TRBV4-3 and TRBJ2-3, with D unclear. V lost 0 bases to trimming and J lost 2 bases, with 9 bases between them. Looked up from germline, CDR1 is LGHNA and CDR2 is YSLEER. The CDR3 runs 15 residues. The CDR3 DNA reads TGCGCCAGCAGCCAAGATAATATCGTCACAGATACGCAGTATTTT. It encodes CASSQDNIVTDTQYF.

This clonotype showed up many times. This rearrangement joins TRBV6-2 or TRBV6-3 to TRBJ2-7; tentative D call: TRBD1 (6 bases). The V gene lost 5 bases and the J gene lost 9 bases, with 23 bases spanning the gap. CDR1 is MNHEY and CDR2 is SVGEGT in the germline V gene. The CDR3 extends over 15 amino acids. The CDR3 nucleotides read TGTGCCAGCAGTCTTTGGGACAAGGATCCTCGCGGGCAGTACTTC. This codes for CASSLWDKDPRGQYF.

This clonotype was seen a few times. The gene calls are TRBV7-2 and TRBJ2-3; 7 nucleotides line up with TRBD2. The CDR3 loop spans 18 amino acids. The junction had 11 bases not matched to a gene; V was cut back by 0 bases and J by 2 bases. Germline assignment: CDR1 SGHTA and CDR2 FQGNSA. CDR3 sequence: CASSLAAGLLVDTDTQYF. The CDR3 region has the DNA TGTGCCAGCAGCTTAGCGGCGGGACTATTGGTGGACACAGATACGCAGTATTTT.

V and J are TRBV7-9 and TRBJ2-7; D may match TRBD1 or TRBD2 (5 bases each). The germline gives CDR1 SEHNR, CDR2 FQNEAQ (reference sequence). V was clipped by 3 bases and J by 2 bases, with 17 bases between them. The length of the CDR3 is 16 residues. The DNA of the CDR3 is TGTGCCAGCAGCTTTCCAGGACGGGACCCAACCTACGAGCAGTACTTC. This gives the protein CASSFPGRDPTYEQYF.

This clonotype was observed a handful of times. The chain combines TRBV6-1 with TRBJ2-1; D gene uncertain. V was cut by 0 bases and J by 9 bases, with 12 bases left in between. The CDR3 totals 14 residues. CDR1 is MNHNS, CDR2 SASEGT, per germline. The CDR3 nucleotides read TGTGCCAGCAGTGAAGCTGTGGGTATTGGTGAGCAGTTCTTC. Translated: CASSEAVGIGEQFF.

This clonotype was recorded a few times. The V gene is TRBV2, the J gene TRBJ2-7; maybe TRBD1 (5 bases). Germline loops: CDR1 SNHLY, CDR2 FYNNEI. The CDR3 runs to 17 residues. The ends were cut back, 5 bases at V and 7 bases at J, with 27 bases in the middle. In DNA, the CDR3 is TGTGCCAGCAGTAACGCCCCACCCGGACAAGTCTACAATGAGCAGTACTTC. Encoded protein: CASSNAPPGQVYNEQYF.

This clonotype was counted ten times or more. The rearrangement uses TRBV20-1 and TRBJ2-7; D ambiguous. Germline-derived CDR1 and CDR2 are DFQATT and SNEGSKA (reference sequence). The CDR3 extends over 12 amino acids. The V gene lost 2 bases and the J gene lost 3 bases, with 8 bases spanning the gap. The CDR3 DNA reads TGCAGTGCTAGACAGGAAAGCTACGAGCAGTACTTC. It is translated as CSARQESYEQYF.

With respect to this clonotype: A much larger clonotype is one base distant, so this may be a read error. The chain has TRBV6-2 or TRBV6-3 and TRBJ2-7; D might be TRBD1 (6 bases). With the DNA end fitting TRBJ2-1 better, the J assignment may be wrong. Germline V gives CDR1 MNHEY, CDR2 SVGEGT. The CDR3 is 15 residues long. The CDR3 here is CASSPPVQGSHEQFF. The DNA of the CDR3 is TGTGCCAGCAGTCCCCCGGTACAGGGTAGCCATGAGCAGTTCTTC.

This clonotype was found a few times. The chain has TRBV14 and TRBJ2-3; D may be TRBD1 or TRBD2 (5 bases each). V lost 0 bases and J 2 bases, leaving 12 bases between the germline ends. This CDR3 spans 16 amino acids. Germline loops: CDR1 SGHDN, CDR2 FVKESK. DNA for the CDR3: TGTGCCAGCAGCCAAGATTGGTGGGGGACCACAGATACGCAGTATTTT. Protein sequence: CASSQDWWGTTDTQYF.

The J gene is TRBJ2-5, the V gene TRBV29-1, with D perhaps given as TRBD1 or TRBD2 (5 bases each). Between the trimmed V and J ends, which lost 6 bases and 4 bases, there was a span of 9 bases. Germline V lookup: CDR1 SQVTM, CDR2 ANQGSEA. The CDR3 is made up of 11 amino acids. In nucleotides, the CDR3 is TGCAGCGTCAACGGGGCAGAGACCCAGTACTTC. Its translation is CSVNGAETQYF.